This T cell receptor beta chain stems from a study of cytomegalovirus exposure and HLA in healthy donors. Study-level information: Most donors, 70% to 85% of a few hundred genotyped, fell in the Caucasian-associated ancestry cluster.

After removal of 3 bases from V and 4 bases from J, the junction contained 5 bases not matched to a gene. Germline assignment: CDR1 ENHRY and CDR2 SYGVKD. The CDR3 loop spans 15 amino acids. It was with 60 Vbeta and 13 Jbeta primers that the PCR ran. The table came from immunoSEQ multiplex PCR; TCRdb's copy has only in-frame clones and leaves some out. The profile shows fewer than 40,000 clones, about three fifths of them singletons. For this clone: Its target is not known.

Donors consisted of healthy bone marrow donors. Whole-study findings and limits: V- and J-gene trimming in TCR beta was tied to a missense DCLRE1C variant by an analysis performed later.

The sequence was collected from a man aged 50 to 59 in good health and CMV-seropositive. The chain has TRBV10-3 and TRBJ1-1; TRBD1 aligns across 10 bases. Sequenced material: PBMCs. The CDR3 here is CAISDQGQGGTEAFF. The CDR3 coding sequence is TGTGCCATCAGTGACCAAGGACAGGGGGGCACTGAAGCTTTCTTT.